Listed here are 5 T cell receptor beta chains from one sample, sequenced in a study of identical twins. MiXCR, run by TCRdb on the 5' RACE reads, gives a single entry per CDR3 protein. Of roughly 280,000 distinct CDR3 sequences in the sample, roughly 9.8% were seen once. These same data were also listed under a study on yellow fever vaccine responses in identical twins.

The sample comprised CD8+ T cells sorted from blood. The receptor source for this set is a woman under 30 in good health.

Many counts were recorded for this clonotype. The CDR3 is CSVRDGANYGYTF. CDR3 coding DNA: TGCAGCGTCCGGGACGGAGCTAACTATGGCTACACCTTC. The rearrangement joins TRBV29-1 to TRBJ1-2; D perhaps matches TRBD1 (5 bases). The germline V and J ends were trimmed by 6 bases and 0 bases, with 11 bases remaining between them. This CDR3 comprises 13 residues. CDR1 and CDR2 from the germline V gene are SQVTM and ANQGSEA.

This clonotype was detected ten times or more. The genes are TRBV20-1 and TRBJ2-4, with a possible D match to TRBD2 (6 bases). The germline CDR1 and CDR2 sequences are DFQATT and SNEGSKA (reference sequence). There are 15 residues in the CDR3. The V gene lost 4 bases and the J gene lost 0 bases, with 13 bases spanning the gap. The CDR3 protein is CSATPRGLAKNIQYF. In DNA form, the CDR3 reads TGCAGTGCTACCCCGCGGGGCCTAGCCAAAAACATTCAGTACTTC.

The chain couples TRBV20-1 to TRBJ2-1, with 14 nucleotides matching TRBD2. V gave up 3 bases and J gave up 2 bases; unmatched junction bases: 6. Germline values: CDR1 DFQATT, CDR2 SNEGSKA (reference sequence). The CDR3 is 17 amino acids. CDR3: CSARGLAGDFPYNEQFF. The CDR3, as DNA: TGCAGTGCTAGGGGACTAGCGGGAGACTTTCCCTACAATGAGCAGTTCTTC.

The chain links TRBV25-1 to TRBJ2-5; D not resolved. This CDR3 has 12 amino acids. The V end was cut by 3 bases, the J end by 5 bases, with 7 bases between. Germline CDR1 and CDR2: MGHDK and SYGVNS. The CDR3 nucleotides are TGTGCCAGCAGTGACGAGGTGGAGACCCAGTACTTC. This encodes CASSDEVETQYF.

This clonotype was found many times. For the CDR3, the DNA is TGTGCCAGCAGTTATGGGGGGGACATCCAAGAGACCCAGTACTTC. This sequence encodes CASSYGGDIQETQYF. V gene TRBV6-5 combines with J gene TRBJ2-5; D is possibly TRBD2 (7 bases). V was shortened by 3 bases and J by 1 base, with 12 bases between the two germline ends. This CDR3 region has 15 residues. The germline V gene has CDR1 MNHEY and CDR2 SVGAGI.